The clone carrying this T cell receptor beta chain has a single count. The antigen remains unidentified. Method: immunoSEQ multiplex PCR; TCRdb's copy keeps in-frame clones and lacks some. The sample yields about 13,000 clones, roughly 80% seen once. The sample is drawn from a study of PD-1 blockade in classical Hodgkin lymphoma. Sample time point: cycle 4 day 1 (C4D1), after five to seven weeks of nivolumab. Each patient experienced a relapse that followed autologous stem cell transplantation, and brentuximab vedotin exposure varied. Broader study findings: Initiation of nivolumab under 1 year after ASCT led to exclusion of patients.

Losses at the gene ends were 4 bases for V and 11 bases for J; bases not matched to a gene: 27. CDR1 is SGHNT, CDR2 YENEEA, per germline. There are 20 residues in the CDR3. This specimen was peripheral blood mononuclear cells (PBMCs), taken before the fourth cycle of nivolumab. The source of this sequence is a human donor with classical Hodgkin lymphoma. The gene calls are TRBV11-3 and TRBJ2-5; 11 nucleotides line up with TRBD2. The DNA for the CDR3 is TGTGCCAGCAGCTCTACCATCCTCCTTGGGCCTAGCGGGGGGCCCCCTAAACAGTACTTC. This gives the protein CASSSTILLGPSGGPPKQYF.